This TCR beta chain was retrieved from a study of T cell responses to AZD1222 COVID-19 vaccine (dated by TCRdb to 2020 to 2022). Regarding the complete study: AZD1222 recipients given second doses at about 4 weeks or at about 12 weeks were pooled, since spike-specific TCR depth and breadth were not found to differ between the two schedules. TCR sequencing was performed for over 230 trial participants, of whom 200 to 220 were given two doses of AZD1222 and around 26 were given two doses of MenACWY control vaccine. Trial participants were enrolled by age into 18-55, 56-69 and 70-plus year subgroups, with roughly 160, 29 and 62 TCR-sequenced participants respectively. Broad study findings and their caveats: Only five or six AZD1222 recipients were SARS-CoV-2 seropositive at baseline, limiting conclusions about previously exposed vaccinees. In the small 56-69-year group, the increase in depth fell short of significance, most likely because of low power. After two AZD1222 doses, both the breadth and the depth of spike-specific TCRs were significantly higher than at day 0 and than in MenACWY recipients. The whole spike protein was spanned by vaccine-associated CD4 TCRs, and dominant responses were seen in regions 160-218 and 743-854. Most participants were white British and females outnumbered males, and the authors suggested that clonal diversity may have been underestimated. Nearly half of unique spike-specific TCRs reportedly recognized epitopes outside regions mutated in the B.1.351 and B.1.1.7 variants. Because no day 14 peak-response samples were available, repertoires were characterized only after the peak T cell response.

The CDR3 starts with the cysteine, ends with the phenylalanine, and has 15 residues. Here the CDR3 DNA is all that survives: 45 bases in frame from base 1. The CDR1 and CDR2 encoded by the germline V gene are SNHLY and FYNNEI. V is shortened by 3 bases, J by 1 base, and the region joining them spans 12 bases. The CDR3 regions of human TCRbeta chains were analyzed by immunosequencing. Per the source publication's procedure: Repertoire TCRs were matched against a reference library of SARS-CoV-2-specific TCRs generated with the MIRA antigen-specificity platform. Breadth was defined as the fraction of unique TCRs that were SARS-CoV-2-associated. Depth was defined as the fraction of total T cells that were SARS-CoV-2-associated. Each spike-specific TCR was assigned to its reactive spike region and to a CD4 or CD8 class using the MIRA data. Log10-transformed breadth and depth values were compared by one-way ANOVA with Sidak's multiple comparisons tests. Entries here come from immuneACCESS through TCRdb and include only in-frame sequences with V and J called. Some clones fail to appear in such tables; in the studies checked, an unresolved V gene covers under half of the shortfall, and the cause of the remainder is unknown. Clonal size and the V and J genes are those of that table, whereas D and trimming came from the DNA. The sample records approximately 110,000 clones, roughly 90% of which are singletons. The top ten constitute roughly 18% of the sample.

The time point label, as the study defines it: baseline before first vaccination. Vaccinee samples were obtained from the UK trials COV001 and COV002, which included a single-blind randomized controlled phase 2/3 trial of AZD1222 (ChAdOx1 nCoV-19) in healthy adults. For TCRbeta chain sequencing, PBMC samples from trial participants were taken at day 0 and at day 28 after the second dose. As to this clone: Its cognate antigen has yet to be identified. Qualities for individual bases were not recorded, and no much larger clone is one base off.

Here the chain combines TRBV2 and TRBJ2-5; a confident D gene designation cannot be given. Sequencing used peripheral blood, obtained on day 0 of AZD1222 vaccination. The receptor was isolated from an adult in good health. CDR3 region: CASSETWTLQETQYF. In nucleotide form, the sequence is TGTGCCAGCAGTGAGACCTGGACCCTCCAAGAGACCCAGTACTTC.